This T cell receptor beta chain stems from a study of T cell repertoires in cytomegalovirus infection. Across the whole study: Recently identified HLA-C-restricted CMV epitopes were among the peptides used. CMV infection together with matching HLA type was indicated by public TCR beta signatures.

Looked up from germline, CDR1 is LGHNA and CDR2 is YSLEER. There are 14 residues in the CDR3. V was cut by 4 bases and J by 1 base, with 10 bases left in between. This clonotype occurred a few times. No antigen is known for it. MiXCR, applied by TCRdb to the reads, yields one record per CDR3 protein. Among under 300,000 distinct CDR3 sequences listed, roughly 21% were seen once. J is TRBJ1-1 and V is TRBV4-3, with D perhaps matching TRBD1 (5 bases). The sequence derives from a human donor in good health (CMV status not recorded). Some clones in this sample may be carry-over from other donors' samples. The specimen was cultured PBMCs, collected from culture after CMV antigen stimulation. CDR3 sequence reads: CASSRLQENTEAFF. In nucleotides, the CDR3 is TGCGCCAGCAGCCGACTACAGGAGAACACTGAAGCTTTCTTT.